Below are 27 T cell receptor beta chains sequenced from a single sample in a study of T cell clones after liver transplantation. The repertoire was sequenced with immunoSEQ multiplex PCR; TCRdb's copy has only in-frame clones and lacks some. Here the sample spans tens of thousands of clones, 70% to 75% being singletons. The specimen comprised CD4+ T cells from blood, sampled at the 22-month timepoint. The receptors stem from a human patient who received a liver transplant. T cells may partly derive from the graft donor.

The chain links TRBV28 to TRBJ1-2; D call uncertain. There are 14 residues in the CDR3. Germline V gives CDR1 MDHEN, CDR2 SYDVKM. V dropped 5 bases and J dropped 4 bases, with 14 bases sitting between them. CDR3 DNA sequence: TGTGCCAGCAGTCCGCAAGCGGAGGCCTATGGCTACACCTTC. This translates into CASSPQAEAYGYTF.

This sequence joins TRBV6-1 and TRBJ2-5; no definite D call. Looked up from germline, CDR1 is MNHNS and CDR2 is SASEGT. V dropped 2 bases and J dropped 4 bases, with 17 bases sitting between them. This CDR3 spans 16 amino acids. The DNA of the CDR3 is TGTGCCAGCAGTGAACTCTACAGCCTTCCTACAGAGACCCAGTACTTC. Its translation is CASSELYSLPTETQYF.

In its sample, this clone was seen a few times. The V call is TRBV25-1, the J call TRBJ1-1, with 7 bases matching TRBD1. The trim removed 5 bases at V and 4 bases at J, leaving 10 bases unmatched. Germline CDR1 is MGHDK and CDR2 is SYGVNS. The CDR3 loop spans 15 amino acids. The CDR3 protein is CASSPARGEPTEAFF. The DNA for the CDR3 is TGTGCCAGCAGTCCAGCCAGGGGGGAACCCACTGAAGCTTTCTTT. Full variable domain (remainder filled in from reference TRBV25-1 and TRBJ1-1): EADIYQTPRYLVIGTGKKITLECSQTMGHDKMYWYQQDPGMELHLIHYSYGVNSTEKGDLSSESTVSRIRTEHFPLTLESARPSHTSQYLCASSPARGEPTEAFFGQGTRLTVV.

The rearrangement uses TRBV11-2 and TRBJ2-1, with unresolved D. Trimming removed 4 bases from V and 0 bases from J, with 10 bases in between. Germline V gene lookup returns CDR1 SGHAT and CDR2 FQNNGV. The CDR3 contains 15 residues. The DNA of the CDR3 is TGTGCCAGCAGCTCCGATAGGAGCTCCTACAATGAGCAGTTCTTC. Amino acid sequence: CASSSDRSSYNEQFF. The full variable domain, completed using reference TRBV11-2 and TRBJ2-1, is EAGVAQSPRYKIIEKRQSVAFWCNPISGHATLYWYQQILGQGPKLLIQFQNNGVVDDSQLPKDRFSAERLKGVDSTLKIQPAKLEDSAVYLCASSSDRSSYNEQFFGPGTRLTVL.

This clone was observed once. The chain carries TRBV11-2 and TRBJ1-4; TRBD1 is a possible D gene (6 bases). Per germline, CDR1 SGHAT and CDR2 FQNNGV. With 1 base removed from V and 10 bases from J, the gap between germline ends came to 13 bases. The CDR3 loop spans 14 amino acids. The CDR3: CASSLAGAYRKLFF. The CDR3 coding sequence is TGTGCCAGCAGCTTAGCAGGGGCCTATAGAAAACTGTTTTTT.

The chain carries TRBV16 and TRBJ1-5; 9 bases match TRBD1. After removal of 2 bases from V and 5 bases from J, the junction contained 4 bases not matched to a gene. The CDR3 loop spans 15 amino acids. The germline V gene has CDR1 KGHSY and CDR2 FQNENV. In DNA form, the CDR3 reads TGTGCCAGCAGCCAAGCGGGACAGGGTGATCAGCCCCAGCATTTT. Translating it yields CASSQAGQGDQPQHF.

The CDR3 DNA reads TGTGCCTGGAGTGTACAAGGGGGATCACGGTCTGGAAACACCATATATTTT. Amino acids: CAWSVQGGSRSGNTIYF. The chain couples TRBV30 to TRBJ1-3, with a possible D match to TRBD1 (6 bases). Trimming cost V 0 bases and J 1 base, with 16 bases left between them. Per germline, CDR1 GTSNPN and CDR2 SVGIG (reference sequence). This CDR3 is 17 amino acids long. The whole variable domain, filled in from reference TRBV30 and TRBJ1-3, reads SQTIHQWPATLVQPVGSPLSLECTVEGTSNPNLYWYRQAAGRGLQLLFYSVGIGQISSEVPQNLSASRPQDRQFILSSKKLLLSDSGFYLCAWSVQGGSRSGNTIYFGEGSWLTVV.

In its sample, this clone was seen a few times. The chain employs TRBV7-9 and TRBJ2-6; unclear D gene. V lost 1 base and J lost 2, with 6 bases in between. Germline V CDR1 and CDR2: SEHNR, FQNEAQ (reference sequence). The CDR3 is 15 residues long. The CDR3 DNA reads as TGTGCCAGCAGCTTAGAACAAACTGGGGCCAACGTCCTGACTTTC. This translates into CASSLEQTGANVLTF.

The CDR3 sequence: CASSPRSQTLNTEAFF. CDR3 in DNA: TGTGCCAGCTCACCACGGTCCCAGACCTTGAACACTGAAGCTTTCTTT. The V gene is TRBV18, the J gene TRBJ1-1; D is unclear. CDR3 length equals 16 residues. V was cut by 1 base and J by 0 bases, with 12 bases left in between. Germline CDR1 reads KGHSH; CDR2 reads LQKENI. Combining the CDR3 with reference TRBV18 and TRBJ1-1 gives the whole variable domain NAGVMQNPRHLVRRRGQEARLRCSPMKGHSHVYWYRQLPEEGLKFMVYLQKENIIDESGMPKERFSAEFPKEGPSILRIQQVVRGDSAAYFCASSPRSQTLNTEAFFGQGTRLTVV.

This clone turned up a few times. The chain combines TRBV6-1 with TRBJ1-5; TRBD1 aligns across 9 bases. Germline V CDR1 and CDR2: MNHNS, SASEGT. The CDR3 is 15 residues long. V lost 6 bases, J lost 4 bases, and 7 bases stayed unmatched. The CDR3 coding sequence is TGTGCCAGCAGCCTACAGGGGGCGTTAAATCAGCCCCAGCATTTT. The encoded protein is CASSLQGALNQPQHF.

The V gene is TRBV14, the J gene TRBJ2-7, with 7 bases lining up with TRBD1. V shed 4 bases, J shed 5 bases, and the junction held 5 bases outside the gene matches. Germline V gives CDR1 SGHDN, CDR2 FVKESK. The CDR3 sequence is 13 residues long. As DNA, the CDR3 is TGTGCCAGCAGCCGTCTAGGGGGCCACGAGCAGTACTTC. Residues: CASSRLGGHEQYF.

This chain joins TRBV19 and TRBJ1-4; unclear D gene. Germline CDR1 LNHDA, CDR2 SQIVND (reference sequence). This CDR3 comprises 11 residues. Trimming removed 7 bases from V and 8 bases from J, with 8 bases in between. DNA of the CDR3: TGTGCCAGTATGGAACGGGAAAAACTGTTTTTT. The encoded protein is CASMEREKLFF.

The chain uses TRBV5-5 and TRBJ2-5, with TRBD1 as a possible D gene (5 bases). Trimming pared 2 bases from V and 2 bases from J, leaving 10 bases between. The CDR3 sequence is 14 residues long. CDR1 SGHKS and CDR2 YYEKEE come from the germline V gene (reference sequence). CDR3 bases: TGTGCCAGCAGCTTAGGGGTCGTACAAGAGACCCAGTACTTC. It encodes CASSLGVVQETQYF.

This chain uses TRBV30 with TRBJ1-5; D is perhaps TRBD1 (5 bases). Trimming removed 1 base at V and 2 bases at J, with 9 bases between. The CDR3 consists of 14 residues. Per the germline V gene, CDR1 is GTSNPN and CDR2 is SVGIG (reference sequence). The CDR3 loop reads CAWSGQWGNQPQHF. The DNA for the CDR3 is TGTGCCTGGAGTGGACAGTGGGGCAATCAGCCCCAGCATTTT.

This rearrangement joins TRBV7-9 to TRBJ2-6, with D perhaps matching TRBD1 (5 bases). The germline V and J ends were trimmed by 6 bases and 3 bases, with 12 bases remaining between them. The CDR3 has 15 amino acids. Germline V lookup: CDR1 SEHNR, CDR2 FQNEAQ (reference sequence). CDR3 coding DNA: TGTGCCAGCAGAAACGACAGACTTGGGGCCAACGTCCTGACTTTC. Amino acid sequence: CASRNDRLGANVLTF.

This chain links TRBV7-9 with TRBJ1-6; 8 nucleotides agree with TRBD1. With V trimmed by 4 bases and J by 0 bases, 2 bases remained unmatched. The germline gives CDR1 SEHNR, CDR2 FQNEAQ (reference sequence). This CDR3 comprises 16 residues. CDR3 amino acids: CASSWDRSSYNSPLHF. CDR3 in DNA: TGTGCCAGCAGCTGGGACAGGAGCTCCTATAATTCACCCCTCCACTTT. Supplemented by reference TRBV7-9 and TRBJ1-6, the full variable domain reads DTGVSQNPRHKITKRGQNVTFRCDPISEHNRLYWYRQTLGQGPEFLTYFQNEAQLEKSRLLSDRFSAERPKGSFSTLEIQRTEQGDSAMYLCASSWDRSSYNSPLHFGNGTRLTVT.

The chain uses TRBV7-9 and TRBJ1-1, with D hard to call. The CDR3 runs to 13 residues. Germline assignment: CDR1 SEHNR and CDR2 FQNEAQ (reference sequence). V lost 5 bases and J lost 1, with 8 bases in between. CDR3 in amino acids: CASSPPQNTEAFF. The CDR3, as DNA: TGTGCCAGCAGCCCGCCACAGAACACTGAAGCTTTCTTT.

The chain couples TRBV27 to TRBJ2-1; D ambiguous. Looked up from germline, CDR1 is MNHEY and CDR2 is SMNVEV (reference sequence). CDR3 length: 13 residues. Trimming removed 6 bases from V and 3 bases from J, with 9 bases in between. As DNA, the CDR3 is TGTGCCAGCAGACAGACGAACTACAATGAGCAGTTCTTC. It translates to CASRQTNYNEQFF.

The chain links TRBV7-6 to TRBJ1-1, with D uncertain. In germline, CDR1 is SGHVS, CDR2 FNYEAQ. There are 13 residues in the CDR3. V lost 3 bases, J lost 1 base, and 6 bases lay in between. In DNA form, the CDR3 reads TGTGCCAGCAGCTTCGCACGGAACACTGAAGCTTTCTTT. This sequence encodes CASSFARNTEAFF. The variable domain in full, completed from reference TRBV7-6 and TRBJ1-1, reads GAGVSQSPRYKVTKRGQDVALRCDPISGHVSLYWYRQALGQGPEFLTYFNYEAQQDKSGLPNDRFSAERPEGSISTLTIQRTEQRDSAMYRCASSFARNTEAFFGQGTRLTVV.

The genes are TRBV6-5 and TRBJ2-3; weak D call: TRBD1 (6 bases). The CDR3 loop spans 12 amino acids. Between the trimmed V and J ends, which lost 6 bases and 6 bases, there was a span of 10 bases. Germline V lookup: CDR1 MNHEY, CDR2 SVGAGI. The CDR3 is CASSHDRDTQYF. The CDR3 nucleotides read TGTGCCAGCAGCCATGACAGGGATACGCAGTATTTT.

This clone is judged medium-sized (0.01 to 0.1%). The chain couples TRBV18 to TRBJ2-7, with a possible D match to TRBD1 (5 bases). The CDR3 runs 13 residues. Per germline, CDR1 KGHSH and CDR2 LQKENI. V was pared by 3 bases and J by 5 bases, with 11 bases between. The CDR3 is CASSPAQGDEQYF. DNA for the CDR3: TGTGCCAGCTCACCGGCGCAGGGCGACGAGCAGTACTTC.

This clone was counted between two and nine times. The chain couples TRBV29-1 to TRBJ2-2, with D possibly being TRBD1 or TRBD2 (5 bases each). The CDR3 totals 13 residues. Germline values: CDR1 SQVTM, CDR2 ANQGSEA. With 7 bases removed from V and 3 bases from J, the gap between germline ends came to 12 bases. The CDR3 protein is CSAGGWDTGELFF. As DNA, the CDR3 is TGCAGCGCTGGGGGTTGGGACACCGGGGAGCTGTTTTTT.

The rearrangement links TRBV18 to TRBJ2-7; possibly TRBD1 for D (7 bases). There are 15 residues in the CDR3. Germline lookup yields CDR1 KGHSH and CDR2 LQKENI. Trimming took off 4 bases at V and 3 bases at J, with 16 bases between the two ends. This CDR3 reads CASSLWRGQNYEQYF. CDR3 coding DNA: TGTGCCAGCTCACTCTGGCGGGGACAGAACTACGAGCAGTACTTC.

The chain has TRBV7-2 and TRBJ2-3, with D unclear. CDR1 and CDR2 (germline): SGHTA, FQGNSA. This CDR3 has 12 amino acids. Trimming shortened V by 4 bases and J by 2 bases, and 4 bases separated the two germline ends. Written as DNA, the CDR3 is TGTGCCAGCAGCTCCTACACAGATACGCAGTATTTT. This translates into CASSSYTDTQYF.

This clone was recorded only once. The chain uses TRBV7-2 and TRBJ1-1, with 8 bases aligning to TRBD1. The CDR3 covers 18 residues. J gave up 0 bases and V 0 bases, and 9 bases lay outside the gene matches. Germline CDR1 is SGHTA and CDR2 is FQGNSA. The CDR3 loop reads CASSLALGQGAVNTEAFF. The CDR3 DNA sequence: TGTGCCAGCAGCTTAGCGCTGGGGCAGGGGGCCGTGAACACTGAAGCTTTCTTT.

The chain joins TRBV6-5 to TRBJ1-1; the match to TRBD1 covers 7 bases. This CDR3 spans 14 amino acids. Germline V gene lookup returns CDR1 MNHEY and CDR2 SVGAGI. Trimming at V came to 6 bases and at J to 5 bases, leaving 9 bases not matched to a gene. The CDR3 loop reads CASRRHDRATEAFF. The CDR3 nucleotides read TGTGCCAGCAGACGCCATGACAGGGCAACTGAAGCTTTCTTT.

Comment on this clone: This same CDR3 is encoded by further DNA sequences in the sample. For the CDR3, the DNA is TGTGCCAGCAGCGTAGACCGGAGCTCCTACGAGCAGTACTTC. Translation gives CASSVDRSSYEQYF. The rearrangement uses TRBV6-1 and TRBJ2-7; no clear D gene. The CDR3 covers 14 residues. Trimming took off 6 bases at V and 0 bases at J, with 12 bases between the two ends. From germline, CDR1 is MNHNS and CDR2 SASEGT.